This T cell receptor beta chain stems from a study of T cells after yellow fever vaccination. This clonotype turned up a few times. Its antigen is not identified. Study outcomes and limitations: Subsequent to the booster, the majority of primary-vaccination clones reappeared (96% CD4, 70% to 90% CD8).

This CDR3 has 17 amino acids. CDR1 is LNHNV, CDR2 YYDKDF, per germline (reference sequence). Trimming at V came to 3 bases and at J to 2 bases, leaving 11 bases not matched to a gene. Template switching by 5'RACE produced TCR cDNA, adding a universal primer site and UMIs. TCRdb analysed the 5' RACE reads with MiXCR anew, one entry per CDR3 protein. The sample has a few hundred thousand distinct CDR3 sequences, about 17% seen once. The sequenced sample was PBMCs, obtained around 5 days after the first yellow fever vaccination. This clonotype originated in a man aged 18 to 29 who received the YFV17D yellow fever vaccine. This sequence joins TRBV15 and TRBJ2-3, with 7 bases fitting TRBD1. The CDR3 protein is CATSRRLTGSATDTQYF. The CDR3 DNA follows: TGTGCCACCAGCAGGCGTTTGACAGGGAGCGCCACAGATACGCAGTATTTT.